These T cell receptor beta chains were read from a single sample in a study of regulatory T cells in long-lasting Graves disease. TCRdb ran MiXCR on the multiplex PCR reads and lists one entry per CDR3 protein. The table has 400,000 to 550,000 distinct CDR3 sequences, about a sixth seen once. This sample was also put to use in a study of T cells in Graves' hyperthyroidism and ophthalmopathy.

The starting material was peripheral blood mononuclear cells (PBMCs), obtained at new diagnosis, from a patient treated with antithyroid drugs. The receptors were gathered from a woman younger than 30 with Graves disease. Both conserved end residues are part of each CDR3. Each record gives: D gene, V gene, clone size, J gene, CDR3 length, CDR3 protein, CDR3 DNA. D genes are given only for firm matches. Clone sizes are given selectively: once, few, many, or a class where the clone is expanded.

D gene: -
V gene: TRBV29-1
clone size: -
J gene: TRBJ2-2
CDR3 length: 12
CDR3 protein: CSVVLGTGELFF
CDR3 DNA: TGCAGCGTTGTACTGGGGACCGGGGAGCTGTTTTTT

D gene: TRBD1
V gene: TRBV7-2
clone size: many
J gene: TRBJ1-4
CDR3 length: 15
CDR3 protein: CASSGRTGVNEKLFF
CDR3 DNA: TGTGCCAGCAGCGGACGGACAGGGGTAAATGAAAAACTGTTTTTT

D gene: -
V gene: TRBV7-2
clone size: many
J gene: TRBJ2-1
CDR3 length: 11
CDR3 protein: CASSPRGPQFF
CDR3 DNA: TGTGCCAGCAGCCCGCGTGGCCCTCAGTTCTTC

D gene: TRBD1
V gene: TRBV28
clone size: few
J gene: TRBJ1-1
CDR3 length: 16
CDR3 protein: CASSFVGTGVNTEAFF
CDR3 DNA: TGTGCCAGCAGTTTTGTGGGGACAGGGGTGAACACTGAAGCTTTCTTT

D gene: -
V gene: TRBV28
clone size: few
J gene: TRBJ2-1
CDR3 length: 14
CDR3 protein: CATLTQTAYNEQFF
CDR3 DNA: TGTGCCACCTTAACCCAGACAGCCTACAATGAGCAGTTCTTC

D gene: -
V gene: TRBV4-1
clone size: -
J gene: TRBJ2-5
CDR3 length: 15
CDR3 protein: CASSQDSRVQETQYF
CDR3 DNA: TGCGCCAGCAGCCAAGATTCGCGAGTACAAGAGACCCAGTACTTC

D gene: TRBD1
V gene: TRBV29-1
clone size: few
J gene: TRBJ2-7
CDR3 length: 14
CDR3 protein: CSVEDEDRSYEQYF
CDR3 DNA: TGCAGCGTTGAAGACGAGGACAGGTCCTACGAGCAGTACTTC

D gene: -
V gene: TRBV11-2
clone size: many
J gene: TRBJ2-5
CDR3 length: 11
CDR3 protein: CASSQSQTQYF
CDR3 DNA: TGTGCCAGCAGCCAATCCCAGACCCAGTACTTC

D gene: TRBD2
V gene: TRBV13
clone size: few
J gene: TRBJ2-7
CDR3 length: 14
CDR3 protein: CASSSTSAYYEQYF
CDR3 DNA: TGTGCCAGCAGCTCGACTAGCGCCTACTACGAGCAGTACTTC

D gene: TRBD1
V gene: TRBV7-9
clone size: few
J gene: TRBJ2-3
CDR3 length: 14
CDR3 protein: CASSITGAGDTQYF
CDR3 DNA: TGTGCCAGCAGCATCACAGGGGCCGGGGATACGCAGTATTTT

D gene: TRBD2
V gene: TRBV29-1
clone size: many
J gene: TRBJ2-1
CDR3 length: 17
CDR3 protein: CSVEGGASGSSYNEQFF
CDR3 DNA: TGCAGCGTTGAAGGGGGGGCTAGCGGGAGCTCCTACAATGAGCAGTTCTTC

D gene: -
V gene: TRBV28
clone size: -
J gene: TRBJ1-4
CDR3 length: 13
CDR3 protein: CASSLYRNEKLFF
CDR3 DNA: TGTGCCAGCAGTTTGTACAGGAATGAAAAACTGTTTTTT

D gene: -
V gene: TRBV12-3/TRBV12-4
clone size: many
J gene: TRBJ2-5
CDR3 length: 12
CDR3 protein: CASAGSEETQYF
CDR3 DNA: TGTGCCAGCGCCGGAAGTGAAGAGACCCAGTACTTC

D gene: -
V gene: TRBV13
clone size: -
J gene: TRBJ2-3
CDR3 length: 17
CDR3 protein: CASSEPAGASKTDTQYF
CDR3 DNA: TGTGCCAGCAGTGAGCCCGCCGGGGCTAGCAAAACAGATACGCAGTATTTT

D gene: -
V gene: TRBV6-2/TRBV6-3
clone size: few
J gene: TRBJ1-1
CDR3 length: 16
CDR3 protein: CASSYGPGAGGTEAFF
CDR3 DNA: TGTGCCAGCAGCTACGGGCCGGGGGCTGGTGGGACTGAAGCTTTCTTT

D gene: -
V gene: TRBV3-1
clone size: many
J gene: TRBJ2-1
CDR3 length: 13
CDR3 protein: CASSQGLANEQFF
CDR3 DNA: TGCGCCAGCAGCCAAGGCCTAGCAAATGAGCAGTTCTTC

D gene: TRBD1
V gene: TRBV6-2/TRBV6-3
clone size: many
J gene: TRBJ2-7
CDR3 length: 15
CDR3 protein: CASSGGQGASYEQYF
CDR3 DNA: TGTGCCAGCAGTGGGGGACAGGGGGCCTCCTACGAGCAGTACTTC

D gene: -
V gene: TRBV28
clone size: many
J gene: TRBJ2-1
CDR3 length: 15
CDR3 protein: CASSTGLKNYNEQFF
CDR3 DNA: TGTGCCAGCAGCACGGGGCTAAAGAATTACAATGAGCAGTTCTTC

D gene: TRBD2
V gene: TRBV13
clone size: many
J gene: TRBJ2-1
CDR3 length: 18
CDR3 protein: CASSQGTSGSKSNNEQFF
CDR3 DNA: TGTGCCAGCAGCCAAGGGACTAGCGGCTCCAAGAGTAACAATGAGCAGTTCTTC

D gene: -
V gene: TRBV11-2
clone size: many
J gene: TRBJ2-7
CDR3 length: 13
CDR3 protein: CASRWESSYEQYF
CDR3 DNA: TGTGCCAGCAGGTGGGAATCCTCCTACGAGCAGTACTTC

D gene: -
V gene: TRBV20-1
clone size: many
J gene: TRBJ1-2
CDR3 length: 13
CDR3 protein: CSAIGRNTYGYTF
CDR3 DNA: TGCAGTGCTATTGGCAGGAACACCTATGGCTACACCTTC

D gene: -
V gene: TRBV20-1
clone size: -
J gene: TRBJ2-7
CDR3 length: 15
CDR3 protein: CSARDGRRLNYEQYF
CDR3 DNA: TGCAGTGCTAGAGATGGGCGCAGGCTAAACTACGAGCAGTACTTC

D gene: -
V gene: TRBV7-2
clone size: -
J gene: TRBJ2-2
CDR3 length: 14
CDR3 protein: CASLGGSNTGELFF
CDR3 DNA: TGTGCCAGCTTGGGCGGATCTAACACCGGGGAGCTGTTTTTT

D gene: -
V gene: TRBV12-3/TRBV12-4
clone size: many
J gene: TRBJ2-1
CDR3 length: 13
CDR3 protein: CASSLSGSGEQFF
CDR3 DNA: TGTGCCAGCAGTTTGAGCGGGTCAGGTGAGCAGTTCTTC